One sample yielded the 21 T cell receptor beta chains listed below, sequenced in a study of blood T cell repertoires in COVID-19. Only in-frame clones appear in the TCRdb table, and some are missing; sequencing was by immunoSEQ multiplex PCR. Of hundreds of thousands of clones listed, around nine tenths are singletons. The source material was PBMCs or T cells enriched from blood (not recorded which). The receptors derive from a woman aged 40 to 50 who had recovered from COVID-19.

In regard to this clone: Other DNA sequences in this sample translate to the same CDR3. V gene TRBV3-1 (or the pseudogene TRBV3-2) combines with J gene TRBJ2-3; D ambiguous. Germline CDR1 and CDR2: LGHDT and YNNKEL (reference sequence). V was cut by 1 base and J by 6 bases, with 8 bases left in between. This CDR3 is 13 amino acids long. The CDR3, as DNA: TGTGCCAGCAGCCAAGCCGGAGCCGATACGCAGTATTTT. Translating gives CASSQAGADTQYF.

V gene TRBV3-1 (or the pseudogene TRBV3-2) combines with J gene TRBJ2-7; 10 bases match TRBD2. The CDR3 length is 15 residues. The germline V gene encodes CDR1 LGHDT and CDR2 YNNKEL (reference sequence). J gave up 8 bases and V 1 base, and 8 bases lay outside the gene matches. The CDR3 DNA follows: TGTGCCAGCAGCCAAGTGGGGAGCGGGAGGGGGAAGCAGTACTTC. Translation: CASSQVGSGRGKQYF.

J is TRBJ2-5 and V is TRBV11-3, with 9 bases that match TRBD2. The V gene end was trimmed by 1 base and the J gene end by 3 bases; junction bases not matched to a gene: 3. Germline V gene data show CDR1 as SGHNT and CDR2 as YENEEA. This CDR3 is 15 amino acids long. The CDR3 nucleotides read TGTGCCAGCAGCTTAGGGGGGACTAGCAAAGAGACCCAGTACTTC. This encodes CASSLGGTSKETQYF.

The gene calls are TRBV3-1 (or the pseudogene TRBV3-2) and TRBJ1-4, with D unresolved. The germline V gene has CDR1 LGHDT and CDR2 YNNKEL (reference sequence). V shed 3 bases and J shed 7 bases, with 6 bases lying between them. The CDR3 contains 12 residues. CDR3 nucleotide sequence: TGTGCCAGCAGCCAGGCATTTGAAAAACTGTTTTTT. Protein product: CASSQAFEKLFF.

This clone was counted only a few times. The chain employs TRBV4-3 and TRBJ2-1; 8 nucleotides line up with TRBD2. This CDR3 contains 16 residues. Germline V gives CDR1 LGHNA, CDR2 YSLEER. With 3 bases clipped from V and 8 bases from J, the junction kept 12 bases outside the gene matches. CDR3 coding DNA: TGCGCCAGCAGCCAGACCCCCGAGGGAGCGGGGGATGAGCAGTTCTTC. Amino acid sequence: CASSQTPEGAGDEQFF.

V usage is TRBV28 and J usage is TRBJ2-1, with 9 positions matching TRBD2. The CDR3 totals 16 residues. Germline-derived CDR1 and CDR2 are MDHEN and SYDVKM. V shed 5 bases, J shed 5 bases, and the junction held 10 bases outside the gene matches. The CDR3 nucleotides read TGTGCCAGCAGTACCCCCCTAGCGGGGATCAACAATGAGCAGTTCTTC. Amino acid sequence: CASSTPLAGINNEQFF.

Comment on this clone: Other DNA sequences in this specimen translate into the identical CDR3. This sequence joins TRBV28 and TRBJ2-3, with a weak D call TRBD2 (6 bases). Germline V gives CDR1 MDHEN, CDR2 SYDVKM. The CDR3 length is 14 residues. V was clipped by 3 bases and J by 0 bases, with 7 bases between them. This CDR3 is CASSFGGSTDTQYF. The CDR3 DNA sequence: TGTGCCAGCAGTTTTGGGGGGAGCACAGATACGCAGTATTTT.

The V call is TRBV7-9, the J call TRBJ1-2, with a tentative D call TRBD1 (6 bases). The V and J ends lost 1 base and 7 bases respectively, with 13 bases between them. CDR1 and CDR2 (germline): SEHNR, FQNEAQ (reference sequence). The CDR3 spans 14 residues. CDR3 coding DNA: TGTGCCAGCAGCTTAGAAGCGGCAGGGGTTGGCTACACCTTC. Translation: CASSLEAAGVGYTF.

The chain couples TRBV11-2 to TRBJ2-7, with D possibly being TRBD1 (7 bases). This CDR3 has 12 residues. CDR1 is SGHAT, CDR2 FQNNGV, per germline. Trimming took 3 bases from V and 7 from J, leaving 10 bases between them. In DNA, the CDR3 is TGTGCCAGCAGCTTCGCAGGGGGGGAGCAGTACTTC. It is translated as CASSFAGGEQYF.

The chain employs TRBV19 and TRBJ1-1; 10 bases agree with TRBD1. The CDR3 is 17 amino acids. J lost 1 base, V lost 5 bases, and 10 bases had no gene match. Germline V lookup: CDR1 LNHDA, CDR2 SQIVND (reference sequence). In DNA form, the CDR3 reads TGTGCCAGTAGTTCACGGGACAGGGGAGTTGGGAACACTGAAGCTTTCTTT. This encodes CASSSRDRGVGNTEAFF.

The chain joins TRBV3-1 (or the pseudogene TRBV3-2) to TRBJ2-7; D gene uncertain. The CDR3 contains 12 residues. V dropped 3 bases and J dropped 2 bases, with 5 bases sitting between them. The germline V gene encodes CDR1 LGHDT and CDR2 YNNKEL (reference sequence). The CDR3 region is CASSHGTYEQYF. CDR3 nucleotides: TGTGCCAGCAGCCACGGTACCTACGAGCAGTACTTC.

This clone was observed a handful of times. The rearrangement links TRBV7-9 to TRBJ2-1; D is uncertain. Germline V gene lookup returns CDR1 SEHNR and CDR2 FQNEAQ (reference sequence). Trimming left V 3 bases short and J 8 bases short, with 8 bases between. The CDR3 contains 12 residues. CDR3 protein: CASSFGVDEQFF. The DNA of the CDR3 is TGTGCCAGCAGCTTCGGTGTGGATGAGCAGTTCTTC. The full variable domain, its missing parts supplied by reference TRBV7-9 and TRBJ2-1, is DTGVSQNPRHKITKRGQNVTFRCDPISEHNRLYWYRQTLGQGPEFLTYFQNEAQLEKSRLLSDRFSAERPKGSFSTLEIQRTEQGDSAMYLCASSFGVDEQFFGPGTRLTVL.

This chain joins TRBV30 and TRBJ1-1; no clear D gene. The V end lost 5 bases, the J end lost 1 base, and 11 bases lay between the germline ends. The CDR3 is 13 amino acids. Germline CDR1 and CDR2: GTSNPN and SVGIG (reference sequence). The CDR3, as DNA: TGTGCCTGGGGGCGACAATCGAACACTGAAGCTTTCTTT. The encoded protein is CAWGRQSNTEAFF.

The rearrangement links TRBV29-1 to TRBJ2-3; 8 nucleotides match TRBD2. Germline loops: CDR1 SQVTM, CDR2 ANQGSEA. With 4 bases clipped from V and 5 bases from J, the junction kept 8 bases outside the gene matches. The CDR3 loop spans 14 amino acids. The CDR3 DNA reads TGCAGCGTTGGCCAGGCGGGAGGAGGAGATACGCAGTATTTT. Its translation: CSVGQAGGGDTQYF.

The rearrangement uses TRBV11-2 and TRBJ1-2, with 8 positions matching TRBD1. Germline V gene lookup returns CDR1 SGHAT and CDR2 FQNNGV. The CDR3 totals 12 residues. The junction had 4 bases not matched to a gene; V was cut back by 5 bases and J by 8 bases. The CDR3 region is CASSGQGGGYTF. As DNA, the CDR3 is TGTGCCAGCAGCGGACAGGGTGGCGGCTACACCTTC.

The chain combines TRBV5-8 with TRBJ2-2; TRBD1 aligns across 7 bases. The trim removed 4 bases at V and 7 bases at J, leaving 10 bases unmatched. Looked up from germline, CDR1 is SGHTS and CDR2 is YDEGEE. This CDR3 region has 15 residues. CDR3 residues: CASSPIGQAIGELFF. The CDR3 DNA sequence: TGTGCCAGCAGCCCGATCGGACAGGCTATCGGGGAGCTGTTTTTT.

Details on this clone: The identical CDR3 is also encoded by other nucleotide sequences in the sample. J is TRBJ2-3 and V is TRBV28, with a weak D call TRBD1 (6 bases). This CDR3 has 15 residues. Trimming took 6 bases from V and 1 from J, leaving 14 bases between them. From germline, CDR1 is MDHEN and CDR2 SYDVKM. Here the CDR3 DNA reads TGTGCCAGCAGCCTCAGGGGCCGGGGCACAGATACGCAGTATTTT. Translating gives CASSLRGRGTDTQYF.

V is TRBV28 and J is TRBJ1-5; weak D call: TRBD1 (5 bases). Trimming took off 3 bases at V and 4 bases at J, with 7 bases between the two ends. Germline-derived CDR1 and CDR2 are MDHEN and SYDVKM. CDR3 length: 13 amino acids. CDR3 sequence (DNA): TGTGCCAGCAGTTTCAAGGGGAATCAGCCCCAGCATTTT. Translation gives CASSFKGNQPQHF.

V usage is TRBV28 and J usage is TRBJ1-2; D is undetermined. Germline CDR1 is MDHEN and CDR2 is SYDVKM. V was clipped by 3 bases and J by 1 base, with 6 bases between them. The CDR3 has 13 amino acids. Written as DNA, the CDR3 is TGTGCCAGCAGTTTCCGGGGTAACTATGGCTACACCTTC. Residues: CASSFRGNYGYTF.

The V call is TRBV5-4, the J call TRBJ2-2, with a weak D call TRBD2 (5 bases). The CDR3 has 14 residues. Trimming took off 5 bases at V and 4 bases at J, with 12 bases between the two ends. CDR1 and CDR2 (germline): SGHNT, YYREEE (reference sequence). The chain's CDR3 is CASSRGSFTGELFF. The CDR3 DNA follows: TGTGCCAGCAGTCGCGGGTCCTTCACCGGGGAGCTGTTTTTT.

The count of this clone is one. The genes are TRBV30 and TRBJ2-3, with TRBD2 matching 7 bases. Germline V CDR1 and CDR2: GTSNPN, SVGIG (reference sequence). The CDR3 consists of 15 residues. V lost 0 bases, J lost 0 bases, and 3 bases stayed unmatched. Here the CDR3 reads CAWSVAGLSTDTQYF. As DNA, the CDR3 is TGTGCCTGGAGTGTAGCGGGACTCAGCACAGATACGCAGTATTTT.